What follows describes a single T cell receptor beta chain. Sequencing of TCR beta was carried out in blood CD8+ and CD4+ T cells. The patients with Susac syndrome satisfied recently defined diagnostic criteria for either definite or probable disease. The data belong to a study of CD8 T cells in Susac syndrome. An input of roughly 0.5 to 1 ug of RNA was subjected to reverse transcription using random hexamers. Across 54 Vbeta and 13 Jbeta, immunoSEQ multiplex PCR amplified TCR beta CDR3. TCRdb ran MiXCR on the immunoSEQ multiplex PCR reads and lists one entry per CDR3 protein. The profile shows over 150,000 distinct CDR3 sequences, about 96% of them singletons. Germline CDR1 MNHEY, CDR2 SMNVEV (reference sequence). The CDR3 is made up of 11 amino acids. Trimming stripped 9 bases from V and 1 base from J, with 4 bases between.

Input material: CD4+ T cells from PBMCs. This receptor was taken from a human donor with Susac syndrome. This chain uses TRBV27 with TRBJ1-5; D unresolved. The CDR3 DNA follows: TGTGCCAGTAAGAGCAATCAGCCCCAGCATTTT. Protein: CASKSNQPQHF.